This is a list of T cell receptor beta chains from one sample in a study of human T cells and chemical hapten exposure. Using its own MiXCR run on the RACE reads, TCRdb lists one record per CDR3 protein. Altogether some 51,000 distinct CDR3 sequences are present, about a tenth being singletons, with the ten largest covering 11% to 15%. The sequencing used whole blood, collected in connection with sensitization to the hapten diphenylcyclopropenone (DPC). These receptor sequences come from a woman aged 40 to 50 with alopecia areata. Some clones in this sample may be carry-over from other donors' samples. Both conserved end residues are part of each CDR3. Where a row states a size, it is once, few, many or the class of an expanded clone; other rows omit it.

size	V	J	CDR3
many	TRBV6-2/TRBV6-3	TRBJ1-6	CASRDGAVDNSPLHF
many	TRBV2	TRBJ2-2	CASRRQGNTGELFF
-	TRBV7-8	TRBJ2-7	CASSRRTSGSSYEQYF
many	TRBV5-6	TRBJ1-5	CASSLSGSNQPQHF
-	TRBV5-5	TRBJ1-1	CASSLLMVGTLNTEAFF
many	TRBV5-5	TRBJ2-2	CASTPFWENTGELFF
few	TRBV4-2	TRBJ2-5	CASSGETQYF
-	TRBV5-6	TRBJ1-3	CASTRRTFSGNTIYF
medium-sized	TRBV24-1	TRBJ1-5	CATSDLSINQPQHF
-	TRBV18	TRBJ2-3	CASSPRTSRTSSTDTQYF
-	TRBV4-2	TRBJ2-3	CASSQDLPGGALRTQYF
few	TRBV12-3/TRBV12-4	TRBJ2-7	CASTLGGSTYEQYF
many	TRBV11-1	TRBJ2-1	CASSAGGALGNEQFF
many	TRBV11-2	TRBJ2-3	CASSPRGASGADTQYF
few	TRBV7-6	TRBJ2-7	CASSLAGPYYEQYF